This T cell receptor (beta chain) was profiled in a study of metastatic and nonmetastatic thyroid tumors. About the study: A comparison of repertoires was made across blood and tumor or nodule tissue from malignant and benign thyroid patients.

The entire patient cohort was treatment-naive prior to thyroid surgery. Trimming pared 6 bases from V and 1 base from J, leaving 16 bases between. Per germline, CDR1 SGHRS and CDR2 YFSETQ. The CDR3 consists of 15 residues. Study-wide points: It was reported that TCR beta diversity was significantly higher in malignant thyroid tumors than benign nodules, in blood and tumor.

Source study methods: Using the CDR3 differences seen across clinicopathological groups, the authors built a distant-metastasis classifier for papillary thyroid cancer, which was meant to discriminate distant-metastatic patients. TCRdb redid the clone calls on the PCR reads using MiXCR. These V and J calls are TCRdb output, not the study's own analysis. The sample records 15,000 to 20,000 clones, around 13% being singletons. In its sample, this clone was seen once. The target antigen is unknown. The sequence derives from a female donor with papillary thyroid cancer or a benign thyroid nodule (not recorded which). Some clones in this sample may be carry-over from other donors' samples. Sequencing was carried out using blood. This chain connects TRBV5-1 to TRBJ1-2; a possible D gene is TRBD1 (5 bases). The CDR3 DNA follows: TGCGCCAGCACTTCCTGGGGCGGGAGTAACTATGGCTACACCTTC. Translating gives CASTSWGGSNYGYTF.